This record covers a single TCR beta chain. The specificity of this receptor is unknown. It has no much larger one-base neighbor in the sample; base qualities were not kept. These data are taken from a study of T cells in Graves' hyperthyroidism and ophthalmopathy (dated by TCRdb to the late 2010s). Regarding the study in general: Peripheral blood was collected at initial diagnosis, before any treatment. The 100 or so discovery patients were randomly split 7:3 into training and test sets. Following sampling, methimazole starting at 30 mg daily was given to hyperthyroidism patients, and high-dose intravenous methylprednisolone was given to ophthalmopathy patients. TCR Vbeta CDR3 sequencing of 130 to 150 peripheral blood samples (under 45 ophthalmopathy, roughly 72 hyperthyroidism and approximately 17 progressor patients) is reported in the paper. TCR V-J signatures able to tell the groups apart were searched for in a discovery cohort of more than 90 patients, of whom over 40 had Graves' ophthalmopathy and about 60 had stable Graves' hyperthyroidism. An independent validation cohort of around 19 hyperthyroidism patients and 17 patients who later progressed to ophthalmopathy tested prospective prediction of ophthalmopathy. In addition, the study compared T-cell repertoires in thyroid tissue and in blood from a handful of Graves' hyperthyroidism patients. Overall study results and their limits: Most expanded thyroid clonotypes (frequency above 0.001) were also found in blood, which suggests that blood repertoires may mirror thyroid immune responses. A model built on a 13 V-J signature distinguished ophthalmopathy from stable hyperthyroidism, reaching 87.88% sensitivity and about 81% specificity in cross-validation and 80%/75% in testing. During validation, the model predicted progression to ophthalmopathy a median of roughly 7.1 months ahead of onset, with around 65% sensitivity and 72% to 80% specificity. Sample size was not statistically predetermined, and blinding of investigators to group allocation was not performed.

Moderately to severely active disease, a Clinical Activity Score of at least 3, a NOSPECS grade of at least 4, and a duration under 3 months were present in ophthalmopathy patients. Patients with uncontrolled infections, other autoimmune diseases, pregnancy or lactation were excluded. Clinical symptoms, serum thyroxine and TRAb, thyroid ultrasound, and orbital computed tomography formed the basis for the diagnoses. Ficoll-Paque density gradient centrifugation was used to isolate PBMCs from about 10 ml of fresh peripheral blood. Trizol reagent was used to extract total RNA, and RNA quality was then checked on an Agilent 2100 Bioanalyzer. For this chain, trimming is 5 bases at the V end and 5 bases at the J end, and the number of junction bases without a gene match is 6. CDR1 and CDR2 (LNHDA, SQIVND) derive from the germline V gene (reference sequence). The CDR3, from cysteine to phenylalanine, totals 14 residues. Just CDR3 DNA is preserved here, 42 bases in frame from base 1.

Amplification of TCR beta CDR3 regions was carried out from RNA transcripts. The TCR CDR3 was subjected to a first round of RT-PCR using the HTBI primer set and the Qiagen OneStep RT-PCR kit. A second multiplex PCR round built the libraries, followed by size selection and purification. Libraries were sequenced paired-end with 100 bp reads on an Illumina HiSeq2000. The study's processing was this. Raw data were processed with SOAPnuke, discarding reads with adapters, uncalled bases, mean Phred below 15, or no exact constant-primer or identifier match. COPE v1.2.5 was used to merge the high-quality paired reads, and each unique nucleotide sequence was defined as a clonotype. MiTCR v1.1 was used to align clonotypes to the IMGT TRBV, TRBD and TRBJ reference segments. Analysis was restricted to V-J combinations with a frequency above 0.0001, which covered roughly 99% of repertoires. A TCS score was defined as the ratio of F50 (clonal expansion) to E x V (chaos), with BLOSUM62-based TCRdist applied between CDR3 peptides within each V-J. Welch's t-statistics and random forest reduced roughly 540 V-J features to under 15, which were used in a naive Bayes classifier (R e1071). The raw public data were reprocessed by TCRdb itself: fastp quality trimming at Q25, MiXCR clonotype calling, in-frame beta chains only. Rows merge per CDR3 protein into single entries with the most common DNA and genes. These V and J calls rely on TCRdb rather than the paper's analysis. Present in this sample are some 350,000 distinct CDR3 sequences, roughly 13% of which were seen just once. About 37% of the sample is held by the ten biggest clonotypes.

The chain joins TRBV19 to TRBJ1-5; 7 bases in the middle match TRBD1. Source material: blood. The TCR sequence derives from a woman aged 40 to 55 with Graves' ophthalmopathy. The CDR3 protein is CASSLRGGDQPQHF. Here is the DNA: TGTGCCAGTAGTTTGCGAGGGGGCGATCAGCCCCAGCATTTT.